This TCR beta chain was found in a study of T cell responses to AZD1222 COVID-19 vaccine. Study overall: Analysis merged second doses at about 4 or about 12 weeks.

TCRdb's copy holds only in-frame clones and misses some; the assay was immunoSEQ multiplex PCR. The sample includes 25,000 to 35,000 clones, 89% of them seen just once. Study-wide results and caveats: At 160-218 and 743-854, vaccine-associated CD4 TCRs were dominant, and they spanned spike. Baseline antibody screening turned up just a handful of seropositive AZD1222 recipients. White British ancestry dominated among donors, who included more females, and clonal diversity was possibly underestimated.

As to this clone: The antigen is not known.

The CDR3 is 12 residues long. Germline CDR1 is KGHSH and CDR2 is LQKENI. The V gene lost 2 bases and the J gene lost 5 bases, with 7 bases spanning the gap. The chain carries TRBV18 and TRBJ2-7; D tentatively reads TRBD1 or TRBD2 (5 bases each). The source was peripheral blood, collected on day 0 of AZD1222 vaccination. The sequence was obtained from an adult in good health. Here the CDR3 reads CASSPTGHEQYF. CDR3 nucleotide sequence: TGTGCCAGCTCACCAACGGGGCACGAGCAGTACTTC.